The subject of this entry is one T cell receptor beta chain. Its matching antigen is unknown. The data stem from a study of blood T cell dynamics during melanoma immunotherapy. Study-wide background: Standard first-line treatment here was pembrolizumab or nivolumab plus ipilimumab in metastatic melanoma.

Whole-study findings and limits: It remained unknown if the driving T cell clones were melanoma-specific.

The protocol was immunoSEQ multiplex PCR, while the TCRdb copy is restricted to in-frame clones and leaves out a portion. The table lists over 10,000 clones, roughly 80% of them singletons. CDR1 and CDR2 from the germline V gene are SNHLY and FYNNEI. This CDR3 comprises 15 residues. V was pared by 4 bases and J by 0 bases, with 13 bases between. Time point: pre-treatment baseline. The rearrangement uses TRBV2 and TRBJ2-7; D may be TRBD1 (6 bases). The sequencing here drew on blood, taken from a patient treated with checkpoint blockade. The receptor was isolated from a human donor with melanoma. CDR3 DNA: TGTGCCAGCAGTGGATGGACAGAAAGCTCCTACGAGCAGTACTTC. It yields the protein CASSGWTESSYEQYF.